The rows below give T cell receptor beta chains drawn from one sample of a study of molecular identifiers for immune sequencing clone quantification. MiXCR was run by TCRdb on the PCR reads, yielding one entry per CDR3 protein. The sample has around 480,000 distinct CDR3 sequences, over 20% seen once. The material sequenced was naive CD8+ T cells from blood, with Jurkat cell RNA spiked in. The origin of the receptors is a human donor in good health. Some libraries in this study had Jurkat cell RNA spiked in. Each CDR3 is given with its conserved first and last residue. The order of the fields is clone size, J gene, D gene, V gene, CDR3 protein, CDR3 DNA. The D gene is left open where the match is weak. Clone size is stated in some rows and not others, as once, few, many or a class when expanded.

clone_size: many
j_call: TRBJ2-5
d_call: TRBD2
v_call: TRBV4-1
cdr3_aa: CASSQAPGLSEETQYF
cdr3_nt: TGCGCCAGCAGCCAAGCGCCGGGACTATCTGAAGAGACCCAGTACTTC

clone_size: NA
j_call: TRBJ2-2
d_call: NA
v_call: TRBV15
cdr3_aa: CATSRDWAVVPGELFF
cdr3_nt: TGTGCCACCAGCAGAGATTGGGCCGTGGTGCCCGGGGAGCTGTTTTTT

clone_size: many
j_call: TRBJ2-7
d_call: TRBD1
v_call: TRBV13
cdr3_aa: CASSLAGQLGSPSF
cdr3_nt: TGTGCCAGCAGCTTAGCGGGACAGTTGGGTTCGCCCTCTTTC

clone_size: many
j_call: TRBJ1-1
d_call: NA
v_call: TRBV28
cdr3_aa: CASSPLGTWDTEAFF
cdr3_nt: TGTGCCAGCAGCCCCTTGGGGACCTGGGACACTGAAGCTTTCTTT

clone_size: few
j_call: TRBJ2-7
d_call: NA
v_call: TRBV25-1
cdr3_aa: CASSGSTGTRTPYEQYF
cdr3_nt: TGTGCCAGCAGTGGGTCCACGGGGACAAGAACCCCCTACGAGCAGTACTTC

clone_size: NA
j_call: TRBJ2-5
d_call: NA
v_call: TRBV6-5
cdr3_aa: CASSYSGTLWETQYF
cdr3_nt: TGTGCCAGCAGTTACTCCGGGACGCTATGGGAGACCCAGTACTTC

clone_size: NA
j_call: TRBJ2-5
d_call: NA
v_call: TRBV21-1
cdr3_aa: CASSPTTGHQETQYF
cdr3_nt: TGTGCCAGCAGCCCAACGACAGGGCACCAAGAGACCCAGTACTTC

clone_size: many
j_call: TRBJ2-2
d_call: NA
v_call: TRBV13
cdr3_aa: CASSLGVTGELFF
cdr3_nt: TGTGCCAGCAGCTTAGGGGTCACCGGGGAGCTGTTTTTT

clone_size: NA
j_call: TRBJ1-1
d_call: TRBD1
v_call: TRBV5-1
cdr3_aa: CASSPRDSPNTEAFF
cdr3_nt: TGCGCCAGCAGCCCCCGGGACAGCCCGAACACTGAAGCTTTCTTT

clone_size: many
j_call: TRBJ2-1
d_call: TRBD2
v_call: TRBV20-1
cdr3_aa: CSAREPSGSFHEQFF
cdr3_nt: TGCAGTGCTAGAGAGCCTAGCGGGAGTTTCCATGAGCAGTTCTTC

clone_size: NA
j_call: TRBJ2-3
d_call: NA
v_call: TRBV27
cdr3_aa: CASSWGPTDTQYF
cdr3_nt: TGTGCCAGCAGTTGGGGGCCCACAGATACGCAGTATTTT

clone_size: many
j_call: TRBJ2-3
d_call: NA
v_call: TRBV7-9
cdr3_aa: CASSPDATDTQYF
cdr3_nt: TGTGCCAGCAGCCCGGACGCCACAGATACGCAGTATTTT

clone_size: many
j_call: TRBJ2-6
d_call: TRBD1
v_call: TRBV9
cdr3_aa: CASSVGTAGANVLTF
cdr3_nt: TGTGCCAGCAGCGTTGGGACAGCTGGGGCCAACGTCCTGACTTTC

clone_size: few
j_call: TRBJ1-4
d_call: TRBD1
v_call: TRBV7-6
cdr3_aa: CASSWTGEKLFF
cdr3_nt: TGTGCCAGCTCTTGGACAGGTGAAAAACTGTTTTTT

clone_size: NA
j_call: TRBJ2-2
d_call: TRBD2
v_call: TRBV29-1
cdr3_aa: CSVGLAGDHTGEPFF
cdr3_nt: TGCAGCGTTGGACTAGCGGGAGACCACACCGGGGAGCCGTTTTTT

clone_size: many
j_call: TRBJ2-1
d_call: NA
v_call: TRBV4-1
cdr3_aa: CASSQVTGTNEQFF
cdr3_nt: TGCGCCAGCAGCCAAGTAACAGGGACGAATGAGCAGTTCTTC

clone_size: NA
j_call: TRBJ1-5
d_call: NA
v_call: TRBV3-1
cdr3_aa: CASSQGFRQGSNQPQHF
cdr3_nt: TGTGCCAGCAGCCAAGGGTTCCGGCAGGGAAGCAATCAGCCCCAGCATTTT

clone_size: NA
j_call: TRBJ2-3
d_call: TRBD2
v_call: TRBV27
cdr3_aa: CTSSLSSGGTDTQYF
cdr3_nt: TGTACCAGCAGTTTATCTAGCGGGGGCACAGATACGCAGTATTTT

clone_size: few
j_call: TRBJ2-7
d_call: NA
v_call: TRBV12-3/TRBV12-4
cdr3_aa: CASSDRSYEQYF
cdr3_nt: TGTGCCAGCAGCGACAGATCCTACGAGCAGTACTTC

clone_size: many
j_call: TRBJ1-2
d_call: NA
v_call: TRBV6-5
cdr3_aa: CASSPGPIYGYTF
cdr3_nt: TGTGCCAGCAGCCCCGGACCGATCTATGGCTACACCTTC

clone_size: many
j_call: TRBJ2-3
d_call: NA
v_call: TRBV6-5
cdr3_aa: CASSTITLAPDTQYF
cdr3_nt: TGTGCCAGCAGCACGATAACACTAGCTCCAGATACGCAGTATTTT

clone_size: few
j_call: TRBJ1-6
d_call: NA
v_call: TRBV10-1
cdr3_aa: CASSDDISSPLHF
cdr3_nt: TGCGCCAGCAGTGATGATATCAGTTCACCCCTCCACTTT

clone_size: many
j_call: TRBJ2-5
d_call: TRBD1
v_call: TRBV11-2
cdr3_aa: CASSFPRQGRYQETQYF
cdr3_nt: TGTGCCAGCAGCTTCCCTCGACAGGGGCGGTACCAAGAGACCCAGTACTTC

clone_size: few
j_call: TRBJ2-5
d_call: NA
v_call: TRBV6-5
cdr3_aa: CASSLLGWGVQTQYF
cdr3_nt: TGTGCCAGCAGTTTACTCGGTTGGGGGGTTCAGACCCAGTACTTC

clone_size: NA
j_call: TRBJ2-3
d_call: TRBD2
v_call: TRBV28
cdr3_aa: CPGAVQGLAGTDTQYF
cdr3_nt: TGTCCAGGGGCAGTCCAGGGACTAGCGGGCACAGATACGCAGTATTTT

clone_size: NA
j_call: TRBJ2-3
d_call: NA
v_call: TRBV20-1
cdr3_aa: CSARDGGMLDRSTPDTQYF
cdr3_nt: TGCAGTGCTAGAGACGGGGGCATGTTGGACCGTAGCACTCCAGATACGCAGTATTTT

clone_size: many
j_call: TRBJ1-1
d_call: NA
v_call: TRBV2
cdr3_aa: CASSEISGPGSEAFF
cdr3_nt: TGTGCCAGCAGTGAAATTTCGGGCCCCGGCTCTGAAGCTTTCTTT

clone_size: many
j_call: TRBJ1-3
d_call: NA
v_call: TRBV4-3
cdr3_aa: CASSQDKLSGNTIYF
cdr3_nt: TGCGCCAGCAGCCAAGATAAGCTCTCTGGAAACACCATATATTTT

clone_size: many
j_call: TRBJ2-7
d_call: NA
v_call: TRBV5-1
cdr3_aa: CASSSGHLSYEQYF
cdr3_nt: TGCGCCAGCAGCTCAGGCCATCTCTCCTACGAGCAGTACTTC

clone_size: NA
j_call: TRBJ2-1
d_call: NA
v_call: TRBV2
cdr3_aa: CASDQTSTYNEQFF
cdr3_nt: TGTGCCAGCGATCAGACGTCGACCTACAATGAGCAGTTCTTC

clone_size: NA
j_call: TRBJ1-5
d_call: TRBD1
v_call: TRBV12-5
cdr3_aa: CASGFGGGQPQHF
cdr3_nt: TGTGCTAGTGGTTTCGGAGGGGGCCAGCCCCAGCATTTT

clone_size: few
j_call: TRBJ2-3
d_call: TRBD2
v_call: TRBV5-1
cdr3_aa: CASSYERGTSTDTQYF
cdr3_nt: TGCGCCAGCAGCTATGAGCGGGGCACTAGCACAGATACGCAGTATTTT

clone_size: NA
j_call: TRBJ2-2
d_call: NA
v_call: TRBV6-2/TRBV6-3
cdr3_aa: CASSARRLGELFF
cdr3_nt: TGTGCCAGCAGTGCCAGGAGGCTCGGGGAGCTGTTTTTT

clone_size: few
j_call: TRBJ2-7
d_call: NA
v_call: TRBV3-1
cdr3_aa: CASSHAGPPYEQYF
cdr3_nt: TGTGCCAGCAGCCATGCGGGCCCCCCTTACGAGCAGTACTTC

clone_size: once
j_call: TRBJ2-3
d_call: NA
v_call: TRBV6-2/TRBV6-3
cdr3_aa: CASSYSGHATDTRYF
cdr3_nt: TGTGCCAGCAGTTACTCGGGACATGCCACAGATACGCGGTATTTT

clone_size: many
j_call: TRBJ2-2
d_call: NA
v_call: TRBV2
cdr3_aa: CASSGPTGTNTGELFF
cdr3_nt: TGTGCCAGCAGTGGACCGACAGGAACGAACACCGGGGAGCTGTTTTTT

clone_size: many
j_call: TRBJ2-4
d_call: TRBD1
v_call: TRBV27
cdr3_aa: CASSPSPTGYIQYF
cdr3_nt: TGTGCCAGCAGTCCCAGTCCGACAGGGTATATTCAGTACTTC

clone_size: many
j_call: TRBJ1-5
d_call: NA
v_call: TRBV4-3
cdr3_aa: CASSQEFSQPQHF
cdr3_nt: TGCGCCAGCAGCCAAGAATTCTCTCAGCCCCAGCATTTT

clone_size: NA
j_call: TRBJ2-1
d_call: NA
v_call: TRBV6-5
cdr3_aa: CASGVGGEQFF
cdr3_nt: TGTGCCAGCGGTGTGGGTGGTGAGCAGTTCTTC

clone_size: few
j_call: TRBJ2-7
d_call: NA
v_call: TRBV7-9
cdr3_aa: CASTSRGAGSYEQYF
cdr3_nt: TGTGCCAGCACCTCGCGAGGGGCCGGCTCCTACGAGCAGTACTTC

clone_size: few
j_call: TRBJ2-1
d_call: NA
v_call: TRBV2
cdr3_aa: CASSGASGYSEQFF
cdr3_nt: TGTGCCAGCAGTGGAGCGAGCGGATACAGTGAGCAGTTCTTC

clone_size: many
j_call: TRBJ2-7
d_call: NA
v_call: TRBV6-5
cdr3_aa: CASRPPWGSRHEQYF
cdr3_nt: TGTGCCAGCAGACCACCATGGGGGTCACGCCACGAGCAGTACTTC

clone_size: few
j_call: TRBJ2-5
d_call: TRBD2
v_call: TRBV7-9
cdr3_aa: CASMGLAGPETQYF
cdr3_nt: TGTGCCAGCATGGGGCTAGCGGGTCCAGAGACCCAGTACTTC

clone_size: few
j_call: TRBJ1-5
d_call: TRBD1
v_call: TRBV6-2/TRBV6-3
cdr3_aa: CASSSGGPNQPQHF
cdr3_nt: TGTGCCAGCAGCTCAGGGGGCCCAAATCAGCCCCAGCATTTT

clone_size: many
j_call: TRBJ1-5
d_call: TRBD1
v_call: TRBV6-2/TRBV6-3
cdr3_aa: CASRRWTGLPQVEPQHF
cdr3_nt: TGTGCCAGCAGACGTTGGACAGGGCTTCCCCAGGTGGAGCCCCAGCATTTT

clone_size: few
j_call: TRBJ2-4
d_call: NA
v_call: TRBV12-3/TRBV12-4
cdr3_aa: CASSPGLNIQYF
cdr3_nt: TGTGCCAGCAGCCCCGGCTTGAACATTCAGTACTTC

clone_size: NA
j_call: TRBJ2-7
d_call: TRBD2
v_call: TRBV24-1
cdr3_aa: CATSGDMTSRSYEQYF
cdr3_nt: TGTGCCACCAGTGGTGATATGACTAGCCGCTCCTACGAGCAGTACTTC

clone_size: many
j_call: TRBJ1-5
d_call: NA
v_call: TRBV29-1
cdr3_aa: CSVGGRYSNQPQHF
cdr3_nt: TGCAGCGTCGGCGGACGGTACTCCAATCAGCCCCAGCATTTT

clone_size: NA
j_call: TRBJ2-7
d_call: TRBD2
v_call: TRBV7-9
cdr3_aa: CASAATGGFRNEQYF
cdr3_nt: TGTGCCAGCGCCGCGACGGGAGGGTTTCGGAACGAGCAGTACTTC

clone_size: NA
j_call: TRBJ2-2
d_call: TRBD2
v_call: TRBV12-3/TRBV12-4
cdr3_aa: CASSLVPLAGGGFAGELFF
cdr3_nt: TGTGCCAGCAGTTTAGTCCCACTAGCGGGAGGGGGTTTCGCCGGGGAGCTGTTTTTT

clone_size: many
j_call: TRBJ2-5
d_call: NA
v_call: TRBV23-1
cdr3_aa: CASSPGNDLGQETQYF
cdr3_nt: TGCGCCAGCAGTCCTGGGAACGACTTAGGGCAAGAGACCCAGTACTTC

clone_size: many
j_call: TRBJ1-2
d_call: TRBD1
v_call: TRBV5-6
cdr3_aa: CASSLVQGAYGYTF
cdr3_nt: TGTGCCAGCAGCTTGGTACAGGGGGCGTATGGCTACACCTTC

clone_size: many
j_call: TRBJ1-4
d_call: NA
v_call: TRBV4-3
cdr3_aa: CASSREVYREGSEKLFF
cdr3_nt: TGCGCCAGCAGCCGAGAAGTTTACAGGGAGGGTAGTGAAAAACTGTTTTTT

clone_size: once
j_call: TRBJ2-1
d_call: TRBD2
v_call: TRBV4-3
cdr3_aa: CASSQENTGTSGSYEQFF
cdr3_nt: TGCGCCAGCAGCCAAGAGAATACCGGGACTAGCGGGAGCTATGAGCAGTTCTTC

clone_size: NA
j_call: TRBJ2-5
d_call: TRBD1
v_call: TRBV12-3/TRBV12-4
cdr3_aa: CAGRGLFETQYF
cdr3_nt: TGTGCCGGCAGGGGGCTTTTTGAGACCCAGTACTTC

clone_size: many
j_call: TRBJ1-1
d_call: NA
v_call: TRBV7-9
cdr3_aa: CASSPRDRTEAFF
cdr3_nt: TGTGCCAGCAGCCCCAGGGATCGGACTGAAGCTTTCTTT

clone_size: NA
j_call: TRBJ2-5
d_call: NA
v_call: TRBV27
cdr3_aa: CASSPGGYRVGETQYF
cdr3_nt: TGTGCCAGCAGTCCTGGGGGCTACAGGGTTGGGGAGACCCAGTACTTC